Presented here are 5 T cell receptor beta chains from one specimen sequenced in a study of shared clonotypes between healthy human individuals. Generated by immunoSEQ multiplex PCR, the TCRdb table keeps only in-frame clones and is missing some. The table records some 2,400,000 clones, approximately 94% of them present only once. Material: naive CD4+ T cells sorted from blood. Subset specified: CD45RA+ positively selected. The receptors here all came from a man in his late teens or twenties in good health.

This clone was seen just once. The V call is TRBV28, the J call TRBJ2-7; D ambiguous. Germline-derived CDR1 and CDR2 are MDHEN and SYDVKM. Trimming left V 1 base short and J 6 bases short, with 13 bases between. The CDR3 consists of 14 residues. CDR3 nucleotide sequence: TGTGCCAGCAGTTTATCGGCCTTCCCCACCGAGCAGTACTTC. Its translation: CASSLSAFPTEQYF. The full variable domain, its missing parts supplied by reference TRBV28 and TRBJ2-7, is DVKVTQSSRYLVKRTGEKVFLECVQDMDHENMFWYRQDPGLGLRLIYFSYDVKMKEKGDIPEGYSVSREKKERFSLILESASTNQTSMYLCASSLSAFPTEQYFGPGTRLTVT.

The chain combines TRBV7-9 with TRBJ2-2, with 9 bases that match TRBD1. This CDR3 has 15 amino acids. The trim removed 3 bases at V and 5 bases at J, leaving 4 bases unmatched. CDR1 SEHNR and CDR2 FQNEAQ come from the germline V gene (reference sequence). CDR3 region: CASSFRQGETGELFF. The CDR3 DNA is TGTGCCAGCAGCTTTCGACAGGGGGAAACCGGGGAGCTGTTTTTT.

V gene TRBV29-1 combines with J gene TRBJ1-2, with a weak D call TRBD1 (6 bases). The CDR3 sequence is 12 residues long. CDR1 is SQVTM, CDR2 ANQGSEA, per germline. The V end was cut by 3 bases, the J end by 8 bases, with 13 bases between. The CDR3 DNA is TGCAGCGTTGACAGGGGTTCACGCGGCTACACCTTC. Its translation is CSVDRGSRGYTF. Full variable domain (remainder filled in from reference TRBV29-1 and TRBJ1-2): SAVISQKPSRDICQRGTSLTIQCQVDSQVTMMFWYRQQPGQSLTLIATANQGSEATYESGFVIDKFPISRPNLTFSTLTVSNMSPEDSSIYLCSVDRGSRGYTFGSGTRLTVV.

The chain is built from TRBV7-2 and TRBJ1-5, with unresolved D. CDR1 is SGHTA, CDR2 FQGNSA, per germline. The germline V and J ends were trimmed by 3 bases and 4 bases, with 4 bases remaining between them. The CDR3 runs 12 residues. The CDR3 here is CASSFWNQPQHF. CDR3 coding DNA: TGTGCCAGCAGCTTTTGGAATCAGCCCCAGCATTTT.

The chain couples TRBV5-1 to TRBJ2-2; 9 bases are a match to TRBD2. With 4 bases clipped from V and 4 bases from J, the junction kept 2 bases outside the gene matches. This CDR3 comprises 14 residues. CDR1 SGHRS and CDR2 YFSETQ come from the germline V gene. The CDR3 DNA follows: TGCGCCAGCAGCACGGGACTAGCCACCGGGGAGCTGTTTTTT. Protein: CASSTGLATGELFF. The whole variable domain, remainder taken from reference TRBV5-1 and TRBJ2-2, is KAGVTQTPRYLIKTRGQQVTLSCSPISGHRSVSWYQQTPGQGLQFLFEYFSETQRNKGNFPGRFSGRQFSNSRSEMNVSTLELGDSALYLCASSTGLATGELFFGEGSRLTVL.